This entry lists 11 T cell receptor beta chains sequenced from one sample in a study of regulatory T cells in long-lasting Graves disease. Noted time point: newly diagnosed GD, antithyroid drugs for less than 3 months. Extracted PBMC RNA gave rise to the TCR library. Libraries of TCR beta came from iRepertoire HTBI primers plus Arm-PCR of CDR3 regions. TCRdb independently ran MiXCR on the multiplex PCR reads; one entry per CDR3 protein. This table holds about 500,000 distinct CDR3 sequences, roughly 15% found once. The sample was also linked to a second study, of T cells in Graves' hyperthyroidism and ophthalmopathy.

The material was peripheral blood mononuclear cells (PBMCs), obtained at new diagnosis, from a patient treated with antithyroid drugs. These receptors all come from a middle-aged man with Graves disease.

This chain links TRBV19 with TRBJ1-5; the D is unclear. Germline CDR1 and CDR2: LNHDA and SQIVND (reference sequence). The V end lost 6 bases, the J end lost 3 bases, and 9 bases lay between the germline ends. This CDR3 comprises 13 residues. CDR3 DNA: TGTGCCAGTAGGGGTAGGGACAATCAGCCCCAGCATTTT. The encoded protein is CASRGRDNQPQHF.

The chain joins TRBV27 to TRBJ2-2, with a weak D call TRBD2 (5 bases). Germline V gene sequence: CDR1 MNHEY, CDR2 SMNVEV (reference sequence). Trimming stripped 4 bases from V and 5 bases from J, with 17 bases between. The CDR3 spans 16 residues. CDR3 coding DNA: TGTGCCAGCAGTTCGATTAGCGTCGGCCGGACCGGGGAGCTGTTTTTT. Its translation is CASSSISVGRTGELFF.

This chain uses TRBV5-1 with TRBJ2-5, with 9 bases matching TRBD2. There are 13 residues in the CDR3. Germline V gives CDR1 SGHRS, CDR2 YFSETQ. The V and J ends lost 5 bases and 5 bases, in that order; junction bases with no gene match: 4. CDR3 in amino acids: CASRLAGYETQYF. The CDR3 DNA is TGCGCCAGCAGACTAGCGGGTTACGAGACCCAGTACTTC.

At least ten counts were recorded for this clonotype. The V call is TRBV5-1, the J call TRBJ2-7; either TRBD1 or TRBD2 may supply D (6 bases each). CDR1 is SGHRS and CDR2 is YFSETQ in the germline V gene. The V end was cut by 4 bases, the J end by 4 bases, with 18 bases between. The CDR3 runs to 15 residues. The chain's CDR3 is CASSPGVGGTYEQYF. CDR3 nucleotides: TGCGCCAGCAGCCCCGGCGTTGGGGGGACATACGAGCAGTACTTC.

This CDR3 reads CASRARARASVNTQYF. The CDR3 nucleotides are TGTGCCAGCAGGGCCCGGGCTAGAGCTTCGGTGAATACGCAGTATTTT. J is TRBJ2-3 and V is TRBV27, with D uncertain. The V and J ends lost 6 bases and 7 bases respectively, with 23 bases between them. The CDR3 contains 16 residues. CDR1 is MNHEY and CDR2 is SMNVEV in the germline V gene (reference sequence).

This clonotype was observed a handful of times. The rearrangement links TRBV7-8 to TRBJ1-5, with TRBD1 matching 8 bases. Germline V gene data show CDR1 as SGHVS and CDR2 as FQNEAQ. The CDR3 is 15 residues long. Germline trimming cut 6 bases from V and 7 bases from J; bases unmatched to any gene: 11. CDR3 in amino acids: CASSHIGQGEQPQHF. The CDR3 DNA is TGTGCCAGCAGTCACATTGGACAGGGAGAGCAGCCCCAGCATTTT.

This clonotype was detected many times. The chain carries TRBV24-1 and TRBJ2-1; D gene uncertain. Germline V gives CDR1 KGHDR, CDR2 SFDVKD. CDR3 length: 13 amino acids. Trimming stripped 0 bases from V and 7 bases from J, with 6 bases between. CDR3 sequence (DNA): TGTGCCACCAGTGATTTGGTCAGAAATGAGCAGTTCTTC. Translating gives CATSDLVRNEQFF.

This clonotype occurred many times. Here the CDR3 DNA reads TGTGCCAGCAGCTTAACAGGAAGACAAGAGACCCAGTACTTC. Protein sequence: CASSLTGRQETQYF. The V and J genes are TRBV7-9 and TRBJ2-5; D may be TRBD1 (5 bases). The CDR3 extends over 14 amino acids. V lost 2 bases, J lost 2 bases, and 9 bases lay in between. Germline V gene sequence: CDR1 SEHNR, CDR2 FQNEAQ (reference sequence).

This clonotype was recorded many times. V and J are TRBV2 and TRBJ2-7; D possibly corresponds to TRBD1 (5 bases). CDR1 and CDR2 (germline): SNHLY, FYNNEI. V shed 6 bases and J shed 6 bases, with 15 bases lying between them. This CDR3 has 13 residues. CDR3 protein: CASSSPDTTEQYF. The CDR3 DNA reads TGTGCCAGCAGCTCCCCGGACACCACCGAGCAGTACTTC.

This clonotype was counted ten times or more. The J gene is TRBJ2-3, the V gene TRBV10-3; 8 bases agree with TRBD2. The CDR3 length is 17 residues. Germline V lookup: CDR1 ENHRY, CDR2 SYGVKD. V dropped 1 base and J dropped 4; count of bases not matched to a gene: 10. CDR3 in amino acids: CAISEWRSGAGADTQYF. CDR3 coding DNA: TGTGCCATCAGTGAGTGGAGGAGCGGAGCGGGGGCAGATACGCAGTATTTT.

The rearrangement joins TRBV10-3 to TRBJ2-7; no clear D gene. The V end was cut by 6 bases, the J end by 2 bases, with 17 bases between. This CDR3 region has 15 residues. Germline CDR1 ENHRY, CDR2 SYGVKD. In DNA, the CDR3 is TGTGCCATCAGCGCGTCGCTTGGAGATGCCTACGAGCAGTACTTC. It specifies CAISASLGDAYEQYF.